Included here is one T cell receptor beta chain sequence, with context. Which antigen it targets is not known. Nothing much larger sits one base from this clone, and base qualities are not available. The germline V gene encodes CDR1 LNHDA and CDR2 SQIVND (reference sequence). V ends up 1 base short and J 2 bases short, with an unmatched junction base count of 12. Taken from cysteine to phenylalanine, the CDR3 has 19 residues. Left in the record is the CDR3 DNA by itself, 57 bases read in frame from the first base. The entry originates in a study of T cell responses to AZD1222 COVID-19 vaccine (dated by TCRdb to 2020 to 2023). The study in broad terms: AZD1222 recipients whose second dose came at about 4 weeks and those whose second dose came at about 12 weeks were combined into one group, since spike-specific TCR depth and breadth did not differ between the two schedules. Trial participants were enrolled into age subgroups of 18-55, 56-69 and 70-plus years, which contained about 150, 28 and 57 TCR-sequenced participants, respectively. A total of over 230 trial participants underwent TCR sequencing, of whom roughly 210 had received two doses of AZD1222 and approximately 25 had received two doses of the MenACWY control vaccine.

The CDR3 regions of human TCRbeta chains were subjected to immunosequencing. Under the source paper's analysis protocol: TCRs in the repertoires were compared against a reference library of SARS-CoV-2-specific TCRs that had been generated with the MIRA antigen-specificity platform. Breadth was defined as the fraction of unique TCRs that were SARS-CoV-2-associated. Depth was defined as the fraction of total T cells that were SARS-CoV-2-associated. Each spike-specific TCR was assigned to its reactive spike region and to a CD4 or CD8 class using the MIRA data. Log10-transformed breadth and depth values were compared by one-way ANOVA with Sidak's multiple comparisons tests. TCRdb re-hosts the immuneACCESS table, in-frame sequences only. Its copies lack some clones; in the studies checked, an unresolved V gene accounts for under half of them, and the cause for the rest is not known. V and J calls and clone size follow that table, whereas D and trimming were derived from the DNA. For this sample there are about 120,000 clones; approximately 85% appear just once. Together, the top ten hold 9% to 9.5% of the sample.

What the time point label conveys for this sample: baseline before first vaccination. Samples from vaccinated people were obtained from the UK trials COV001 and COV002, which included a single-blind randomized controlled phase 2/3 trial of AZD1222 (ChAdOx1 nCoV-19) in healthy adults. Trial participant PBMC samples were collected at day 0 and day 28 after the second dose for TCRbeta chain sequencing. The research as a whole found: Most participants were white British and females outnumbered males, and the authors suggested that clonal diversity may have been underestimated. The 56-69-year group was small, and its depth increase did not reach significance, likely because of low power. The whole spike protein was spanned by vaccine-associated CD4 TCRs, and dominant responses were seen in regions 160-218 and 743-854. Only a handful of AZD1222 recipients were SARS-CoV-2 seropositive at baseline, limiting conclusions about previously exposed vaccinees. A significant rise in spike-specific TCR breadth and depth was observed after two AZD1222 doses relative to day 0 and relative to MenACWY recipients. No day 14 peak-response samples were available, so repertoires were characterized only after the peak T cell response. Reportedly, close to half of the unique spike-specific TCRs recognized epitopes lying outside the regions that are mutated in the B.1.351 and B.1.1.7 variants.

The V gene is TRBV19 and the J gene is TRBJ1-5; TRBD1 fits 9 bases in the junction. The TCR was taken from an adult in good health. The sample in question was peripheral blood, obtained on day 0 of AZD1222 vaccination. The CDR3 here reads CASSIAGDRAPRGNQPQHF. The DNA is TGTGCCAGTAGTATAGCGGGGGACAGGGCGCCACGGGGCAATCAGCCCCAGCATTTT. With the portions outside the CDR3 filled from the reference TRBV19 and TRBJ1-5 genes, the complete variable region becomes DGGITQSPKYLFRKEGQNVTLSCEQNLNHDAMYWYRQDPGQGLRLIYYSQIVNDFQKGDIAEGYSVSREKKESFPLTVTSAQKNPTAFYLCASSIAGDRAPRGNQPQHFGDGTRLSIL.